One TCR beta chain is described in this entry. What it binds is unknown. This sample is part of a study of cytomegalovirus exposure and HLA in healthy donors. 60 Vbeta and 13 Jbeta primers were used in PCR. Assay used: immunoSEQ multiplex PCR; TCRdb lists only in-frame clones, some missing. Its clone listing holds some 150,000 clones. The ends lost 5 bases at V and 8 bases at J; junction bases unmatched: 6. CDR1 LNHDA and CDR2 SQIVND come from the germline V gene (reference sequence). The CDR3 sequence is 15 residues long. Study-level points and caveats: Usually a TCR sequence was rare, but some public TCRs were found in many donors.

The chain combines TRBV19 with TRBJ1-6; 10 bases match TRBD1. The sequence derives from a man aged 40-49 years in good health and CMV-seronegative. The source material was PBMCs. For the CDR3, the DNA is TGTGCCAGTAGTGTGGGACAGGGGTTATATTCACCCCTCCACTTT. It is translated as CASSVGQGLYSPLHF.